The 12 T cell receptor beta chains listed next were all sequenced from one sample in a study of OX40 agonist ivuxolimab in advanced cancers. Library preparation used the immunoSEQ multiplex PCR assay. TCRdb provides this immuneACCESS table in a form limited to in-frame rearrangements. Some clones are lacking; in checked studies, under half of them reflect an unresolved V gene, and why the rest are absent is not known. This sample is represented by 60,000 to 90,000 clones; about 86% of them were singletons. The ten largest make up approximately 0.73% of the sample. The sample consisted of CD4+ or CD8+ T cells sorted from blood, taken in a trial of the OX40 agonist ivuxolimab. Source of these receptors: an adult with an advanced solid tumor such as melanoma, head and neck, liver or kidney cancer.

This chain joins TRBV18 and TRBJ2-3; D gene ambiguous. Looked up from germline, CDR1 is KGHSH and CDR2 is LQKENI. CDR3 length equals 13 residues. V gave up 2 bases and J gave up 0 bases, with 3 bases separating them. CDR3 bases: TGTGCCAGCTCACCAGACAGCACAGATACGCAGTATTTT. It is translated as CASSPDSTDTQYF.

The V call is TRBV11-2, the J call TRBJ2-1; the D call may be TRBD1 or TRBD2 (6 bases each). Trimming left V 5 bases short and J 8 bases short, with 19 bases between. The CDR3 spans 15 residues. CDR1 is SGHAT, CDR2 FQNNGV, per germline. DNA for the CDR3: TGTGCCAGCAGCGGGGGGCCAGGGGATTTCGATGAGCAGTTCTTC. It is translated as CASSGGPGDFDEQFF.

V is TRBV19 and J is TRBJ1-2; D gene unclear. The CDR3 runs 15 residues. V lost 1 base and J lost 4, with 13 bases in between. Germline V CDR1 and CDR2: LNHDA, SQIVND (reference sequence). CDR3 nucleotides: TGTGCCAGTAGTATAGGTAGTTCCCACCCCTATGGCTACACCTTC. Protein product: CASSIGSSHPYGYTF.

This chain joins TRBV19 and TRBJ2-1, with a tentative D call TRBD2 (6 bases). CDR3 length equals 18 residues. CDR1 LNHDA and CDR2 SQIVND come from the germline V gene (reference sequence). The V end lost 8 bases, the J end lost 5 bases, and 28 bases lay between the germline ends. The CDR3 is CASAPPGVARGWDNEQFF. DNA of the CDR3: TGTGCCAGTGCCCCCCCGGGGGTAGCCCGAGGGTGGGACAATGAGCAGTTCTTC.

The gene calls are TRBV5-1 and TRBJ2-5, with 9 positions matching TRBD2. This CDR3 region has 17 residues. V shed 3 bases, J shed 1 base, and the junction held 10 bases outside the gene matches. Germline values: CDR1 SGHRS, CDR2 YFSETQ. The CDR3 bases are TGCGCCAGCAGCTCATACGCGGGGGGGACTCTCCAAGAGACCCAGTACTTC. Translating gives CASSSYAGGTLQETQYF.

The chain uses TRBV10-2 and TRBJ1-2, with 8 bases fitting TRBD1. Unmatched junction bases numbered 1, after V lost 6 bases and J lost 7 bases. The CDR3 has 11 amino acids. The V gene's germline CDR1 is WSHSY and CDR2 SAAADI. The CDR3 protein is CASRDRVGYTF. The CDR3 DNA follows: TGCGCCAGCAGGGACAGGGTTGGCTACACCTTC.

V and J are TRBV7-2 and TRBJ1-6; D is ambiguous. Per the germline V gene, CDR1 is SGHTA and CDR2 is FQGNSA. There are 14 residues in the CDR3. Trimming stripped 4 bases from V and 9 bases from J, with 13 bases between. In DNA form, the CDR3 reads TGTGCCAGCAGCTCACAGCCGACGGGTTCACCCCTCCACTTT. It specifies CASSSQPTGSPLHF.

The chain employs TRBV27 and TRBJ1-1, with TRBD1 as a possible D gene (6 bases). Germline values: CDR1 MNHEY, CDR2 SMNVEV (reference sequence). V dropped 6 bases and J dropped 1 base, with 9 bases sitting between them. The CDR3 spans 13 residues. In DNA, the CDR3 is TGTGCCAGCAGAAAAGGGGGGAACACTGAAGCTTTCTTT. It is translated as CASRKGGNTEAFF.

This rearrangement joins TRBV30 to TRBJ2-3; a weak D match, TRBD2 (6 bases). From germline, CDR1 is GTSNPN and CDR2 SVGIG (reference sequence). The CDR3 is made up of 15 amino acids. V lost 2 bases, J lost 3 bases, and 15 bases lay in between. The CDR3 is CAWSYWRARTDTQYF. In nucleotides, the CDR3 is TGTGCCTGGAGTTACTGGAGGGCCCGAACAGATACGCAGTATTTT. The variable domain in full, completed from reference TRBV30 and TRBJ2-3, reads SQTIHQWPATLVQPVGSPLSLECTVEGTSNPNLYWYRQAAGRGLQLLFYSVGIGQISSEVPQNLSASRPQDRQFILSSKKLLLSDSGFYLCAWSYWRARTDTQYFGPGTRLTVL.

This clone was recorded once. The chain recombines TRBV6-6 with TRBJ2-7; a weak D match, TRBD2 (6 bases). The CDR3 covers 14 residues. Germline CDR1 MNHNY, CDR2 SVGAGI (reference sequence). Trimming shortened V by 7 bases and J by 0 bases, and 13 bases separated the two germline ends. The CDR3 DNA reads as TGTGCCAGCACTAGGGACTCTAGCTCCTACGAGCAGTACTTC. Translation gives CASTRDSSSYEQYF.

The sample holds a few counts of this clone. The chain employs TRBV7-3 and TRBJ2-3; D is possibly TRBD1 (6 bases). V lost 5 bases to trimming and J lost 9 bases, with 12 bases between them. The CDR3 sequence is 12 residues long. Germline V CDR1 and CDR2: SGHTA, FQGTGA. The CDR3 is CASSQPGQTQYF. In nucleotides, the CDR3 is TGTGCCAGCAGCCAACCGGGACAAACGCAGTATTTT.

V usage is TRBV2 and J usage is TRBJ2-7; tentative D call: TRBD2 (6 bases). Germline assignment: CDR1 SNHLY and CDR2 FYNNEI. Deletions cut 8 bases from V and 0 bases from J, with 14 bases between. The CDR3 has 14 amino acids. The CDR3 protein is CASSLASNSYEQYF. CDR3 nucleotide sequence: TGTGCCAGCTCCCTAGCGAGTAACTCCTACGAGCAGTACTTC.